This T cell receptor (beta chain) emerged from a study of shared clonotypes between healthy human individuals. Overall study results and limits: Clonotypes shared by all four sorted-subset donors had higher generation probabilities than non-shared clonotypes. Represented genetic and exposure-history diversity was restricted by having few donors. Larger estimated richness was generally seen in naive subsets than in memory subsets.

The method was immunoSEQ multiplex PCR; TCRdb's version includes in-frame clones alone and lacks a portion of them. The table records 300,000 to 400,000 clones, around 67% of them present only once. The V and J ends lost 3 bases and 5 bases, in that order; junction bases with no gene match: 13. The CDR3 has 17 residues. Germline V gives CDR1 MNHNS, CDR2 SASEGT. Notes on this clone: What it binds is not known.

The clonotype comes from a man aged 30-40 years in good health. The sequenced material came from memory CD4+ T cells sorted from blood. Subset of the sample: CD45RA-negative fraction. The chain combines TRBV6-1 with TRBJ2-7; 10 bases are shared with TRBD2. CDR3 loop: CASSDRWRLAGVDEQYF. The CDR3 region has the DNA TGTGCCAGCAGTGACAGATGGCGGCTAGCGGGAGTTGACGAGCAGTACTTC.